The source of this T cell receptor (beta chain) is a study of blood T cell repertoires in COVID-19. In the study overall: Whether acute or convalescent, the COVID-19 samples came from the United States, Italy and Spain. The analysed material was cDNA or gDNA that came from T cells, B-cell-depleted T cells, or PBMCs.

Per the original methods: Cell counts per sample came from amplifying reference gene primers. Only in-frame clones appear in the TCRdb table, and some are missing; sequencing was by immunoSEQ multiplex PCR. The V and J calls and clone size come from that table; D and trimming were worked out from the DNA. The table shows about 130,000 clones, with roughly 74% occurring only once. There are 13 residues in the CDR3. Per the germline V gene, CDR1 is SSHAT and CDR2 is FNYEAQ (reference sequence). As to this clone: One end of the junction is discordant with germline, which a read error may explain.

Seattle researchers signed up patients amid active infection and tracked them longitudinally. The chain has TRBV7-7 and TRBJ2-3; possibly TRBD2 for D (6 bases). The sequence came from an elderly man with COVID-19, enrolled during active disease. Input material: peripheral blood. This CDR3 is CASSLVGGDTQYF. CDR3 DNA sequence: TGTGCTAGCAGCTTAGTAGGAGGGGATACGCAGTATTTT.